One and the same sample provided the 24 T cell receptor beta chains below, sequenced in a study of technical replicates of blood from several donors. The protocol was immunoSEQ multiplex PCR, while the TCRdb copy is restricted to in-frame clones and leaves out a portion. The sample carries more than 70,000 clones, 90% to 95% recorded once. Source material: T cells isolated from PBMCs. Source of these receptors: a human donor in good health.

This sequence joins TRBV4-1 and TRBJ1-1; TRBD1 agrees at 7 bases. Looked up from germline, CDR1 is MGHRA and CDR2 is YSYEKL. V was clipped by 1 base and J by 4 bases; unmatched bases: 18. This CDR3 region has 19 residues. The CDR3 region is CASSQGEFFTGADGTEAFF. The CDR3 DNA is TGCGCCAGCAGCCAAGGTGAATTCTTTACAGGGGCTGATGGCACTGAAGCTTTCTTT.

The chain has TRBV2 and TRBJ1-5, with 11 positions matching TRBD1. The CDR3 sequence is 15 residues long. With V trimmed by 5 bases and J by 6 bases, 6 bases remained unmatched. Per germline, CDR1 SNHLY and CDR2 FYNNEI. In nucleotides, the CDR3 is TGTGCCAGCAGTATACGGACAGGGGGCCCTCAGCCCCAGCATTTT. Translated: CASSIRTGGPQPQHF. The whole variable domain, filled in from reference TRBV2 and TRBJ1-5, reads EPEVTQTPSHQVTQMGQEVILRCVPISNHLYFYWYRQILGQKVEFLVSFYNNEISEKSEIFDDQFSVERPDGSNFTLKIRSTKLEDSAMYFCASSIRTGGPQPQHFGDGTRLSIL.

The chain recombines TRBV7-9 with TRBJ1-5, with a possible D match to TRBD1 (6 bases). This CDR3 contains 18 residues. Germline loops: CDR1 SEHNR, CDR2 FQNEAQ (reference sequence). V lost 3 bases and J 0 bases, leaving 18 bases between the germline ends. The CDR3 sequence: CASSFIRTDSNSNQPQHF. DNA for the CDR3: TGTGCCAGCAGCTTTATCCGGACAGATTCTAATAGCAATCAGCCCCAGCATTTT.

The chain has TRBV2 and TRBJ1-2; D is perhaps TRBD1 (6 bases). Germline CDR1 and CDR2: SNHLY and FYNNEI. The CDR3 loop spans 14 amino acids. Trimming left V 6 bases short and J 2 bases short, with 13 bases between. CDR3 protein: CASSVNTGNYGYTF. CDR3 coding DNA: TGTGCCAGCAGCGTAAATACAGGGAACTATGGCTACACCTTC.

The chain carries TRBV10-3 and TRBJ2-1, with 10 bases that match TRBD2. Unmatched junction bases numbered 11, after V lost 0 bases and J lost 12 bases. From germline, CDR1 is ENHRY and CDR2 SYGVKD. The CDR3 loop spans 16 amino acids. CDR3 in DNA: TGTGCCATCAGTGAGTCGTCGAGATCTAGCGGGAGTCCGCAGTTCTTC. This codes for CAISESSRSSGSPQFF.

This clone was recorded once. The chain uses TRBV6-1 and TRBJ1-1; D is ambiguous. V gave up 1 base and J gave up 4 bases, with 7 bases separating them. CDR3 length: 13 amino acids. The germline V gene has CDR1 MNHNS and CDR2 SASEGT. CDR3 sequence: CASSEERGTEAFF. CDR3 nucleotides: TGTGCCAGCAGTGAAGAGCGGGGCACTGAAGCTTTCTTT.

The chain has TRBV27 and TRBJ1-2, with 9 bases that match TRBD1. Germline V gene lookup returns CDR1 MNHEY and CDR2 SMNVEV (reference sequence). The CDR3 is made up of 16 amino acids. The V segment lost 4 bases and the J segment 4 bases; nucleotides outside the gene matches: 10. In DNA form, the CDR3 reads TGTGCCAGCAGTTATATTGGACAGGGGAGGTTCTATGGCTACACCTTC. Translation gives CASSYIGQGRFYGYTF.

The V call is TRBV27, the J call TRBJ2-7; no clear D gene. The CDR3 runs 14 residues. The V and J ends lost 6 bases and 0 bases respectively, with 12 bases between them. Germline V gene data show CDR1 as MNHEY and CDR2 as SMNVEV (reference sequence). CDR3 coding DNA: TGTGCCAGCAGACCCCTACGGAGCTCCTACGAGCAGTACTTC. This gives the protein CASRPLRSSYEQYF.

The rearrangement joins TRBV28 to TRBJ2-1, with 11 bases that match TRBD2. The germline V gene has CDR1 MDHEN and CDR2 SYDVKM. The junction had 12 bases not matched to a gene; V was cut back by 5 bases and J by 6 bases. The CDR3 is 17 residues long. CDR3 loop: CASSPSSGLAVGNEQFF. The DNA for the CDR3 is TGTGCCAGCAGTCCCTCCTCGGGACTAGCGGTTGGCAATGAGCAGTTCTTC.

The V and J genes are TRBV21-1 and TRBJ2-1; the table's D call, TRBD2, was not checked against the DNA. TRBV21-1 is a documented pseudogene. CDR3 length: 18 amino acids. The CDR3 sequence is CASSKESVGGGFYNEQFF. CDR3 DNA: TGTGCCAGCAGCAAAGAGTCTGTAGGCGGGGGGTTTTACAATGAGCAGTTCTTC.

Written as DNA, the CDR3 is TGTGCCAGCACCCCCTCCGTTCGGCGGGACAATGAGCAGTTCTTC. Its protein is CASTPSVRRDNEQFF. The J gene is TRBJ2-1, the V gene TRBV28; D possibly corresponds to TRBD2 (5 bases). V shed 7 bases and J shed 5 bases, with 18 bases lying between them. The CDR3 covers 15 residues. The germline CDR1 and CDR2 sequences are MDHEN and SYDVKM.

In DNA, the CDR3 is TGTGCCAGCTCACCACCGGGGGGGATAAGAGGGAAAGAGACCCAGTACTTC. This encodes CASSPPGGIRGKETQYF. The V gene is TRBV18, the J gene TRBJ2-5; 7 bases map to TRBD2. This CDR3 has 17 amino acids. The J segment lost 3 bases and the V segment lost 0 bases, leaving 10 bases of the junction unmatched. Per germline, CDR1 KGHSH and CDR2 LQKENI.

The rearrangement links TRBV25-1 to TRBJ2-7, with 12 positions matching TRBD2. Germline V gene sequence: CDR1 MGHDK, CDR2 SYGVNS. V gave up 3 bases and J gave up 2 bases; unmatched junction bases: 2. CDR3 length: 15 residues. The CDR3 loop is CASSDRLAGAYEQYF. The CDR3 DNA follows: TGTGCCAGCAGTGATAGACTAGCGGGGGCCTACGAGCAGTACTTC.

This clone was seen only once. V gene TRBV5-5 combines with J gene TRBJ2-2, with TRBD2 matching over 8 bases. V lost 6 bases to trimming and J lost 3 bases; unmatched junction nucleotides: 10. The CDR3 consists of 16 residues. Germline V gene data show CDR1 as SGHKS and CDR2 as YYEKEE (reference sequence). The CDR3 DNA reads as TGTGCCAGCACCCTACCCCTAGCGGGTGACACCGGGGAGCTGTTTTTT. Translation gives CASTLPLAGDTGELFF. The variable domain in full, with the rest retrieved from reference TRBV5-5 and TRBJ2-2, is DAGVTQSPTHLIKTRGQQVTLRCSPISGHKSVSWYQQVLGQGPQFIFQYYEKEERGRGNFPDRFSARQFPNYSSELNVNALLLGDSALYLCASTLPLAGDTGELFFGEGSRLTVL.

The chain carries TRBV28 and TRBJ2-6, with a possible D match to TRBD2 (6 bases). Per germline, CDR1 MDHEN and CDR2 SYDVKM. This CDR3 is built from 16 residues. V gave up 2 bases and J gave up 4 bases, with 12 bases separating them. CDR3 nucleotides: TGTGCCAGCAGTTTAGGCGGGGTATGGGGGGCCAACGTCCTGACTTTC. Its translation: CASSLGGVWGANVLTF.

As DNA, the CDR3 is TGTGCCAGCAGTTCAGGACTAGCGGGATACAATGAGCAGTTCTTC. Protein: CASSSGLAGYNEQFF. The J gene is TRBJ2-1, the V gene TRBV28; 12 bases align to TRBD2. The germline gives CDR1 MDHEN, CDR2 SYDVKM. The CDR3 runs to 15 residues. J was trimmed by 4 bases and V by 4 bases; bases with no gene match: 2.

This chain uses TRBV11-2 with TRBJ2-5; D remains ambiguous. V was clipped by 10 bases and J by 5 bases, with 26 bases between them. There are 16 residues in the CDR3. The germline CDR1 and CDR2 sequences are SGHAT and FQNNGV. In DNA, the CDR3 is TGTGCCACCACCTTCCCTCGCGAGGCCTTCCGTGAGACCCAGTACTTC. The encoded protein is CATTFPREAFRETQYF.

J is TRBJ2-4 and V is TRBV4-1; 14 bases align to TRBD2. This CDR3 is built from 15 residues. Germline lookup yields CDR1 MGHRA and CDR2 YSYEKL. The ends lost 3 bases at V and 5 bases at J; junction bases unmatched: 0. The CDR3 here is CASSQGLAGENIQYF. Here the CDR3 DNA reads TGCGCCAGCAGCCAGGGACTAGCGGGGGAAAACATTCAGTACTTC.

CDR3 DNA: TGTGCCAGTACCCTAGCCGGGGCCAACGTCCTGACTTTC. Amino acid sequence: CASTLAGANVLTF. The genes are TRBV19 and TRBJ2-6; tentative D call: TRBD2 (5 bases). The CDR3 has 13 amino acids. Trimming pared 7 bases from V and 4 bases from J, leaving 8 bases between. Looked up from germline, CDR1 is LNHDA and CDR2 is SQIVND (reference sequence).

There are a few counts of this clone. This chain connects TRBV19 to TRBJ1-6; tentatively, D is TRBD1 (6 bases). The germline V gene has CDR1 LNHDA and CDR2 SQIVND (reference sequence). CDR3 length: 13 amino acids. With 8 bases removed from V and 6 bases from J, the gap between germline ends came to 11 bases. The chain's CDR3 is CASSDSSNSPLHF. The CDR3 DNA reads TGTGCCAGTTCGGACAGTTCTAATTCACCCCTCCACTTT.

This chain joins TRBV7-9 and TRBJ1-1; no clear D. Germline V gene data show CDR1 as SEHNR and CDR2 as FQNEAQ (reference sequence). CDR3 length: 14 amino acids. Trimming stripped 5 bases from V and 1 base from J, with 11 bases between. The CDR3 DNA is TGTGCCAGCAGCCCCTCGAGTCGGAACACTGAAGCTTTCTTT. This translates into CASSPSSRNTEAFF.

The V call is TRBV6-5, the J call TRBJ1-1; a weak D match, TRBD1 (5 bases). CDR3 size: 13 residues. The V end was cut by 2 bases, the J end by 5 bases, with 9 bases between. Germline V gene lookup returns CDR1 MNHEY and CDR2 SVGAGI. CDR3 loop: CASSYRAGTEAFF. CDR3 DNA sequence: TGTGCCAGCAGTTACCGGGCAGGGACTGAAGCTTTCTTT.

The J gene is TRBJ2-2, the V gene TRBV13; 10 bases are shared with TRBD2. V lost 3 bases, J lost 5 bases, and 12 bases stayed unmatched. Germline lookup yields CDR1 PRHDT and CDR2 FYEKMQ (reference sequence). This CDR3 spans 18 amino acids. The CDR3 loop reads CASSFESLLAGETGELFF. CDR3 nucleotide sequence: TGTGCCAGCAGCTTCGAATCACTGCTAGCGGGAGAAACCGGGGAGCTGTTTTTT.

The J gene is TRBJ2-5, the V gene TRBV6-1; 8 bases align to TRBD1. The germline V gene has CDR1 MNHNS and CDR2 SASEGT. The length of the CDR3 is 13 residues. V lost 6 bases and J lost 1; bases outside the gene matches: 1. The CDR3 DNA sequence: TGTGCCAGCAGGACAGGGGTCCAAGAGACCCAGTACTTC. Its translation: CASRTGVQETQYF.